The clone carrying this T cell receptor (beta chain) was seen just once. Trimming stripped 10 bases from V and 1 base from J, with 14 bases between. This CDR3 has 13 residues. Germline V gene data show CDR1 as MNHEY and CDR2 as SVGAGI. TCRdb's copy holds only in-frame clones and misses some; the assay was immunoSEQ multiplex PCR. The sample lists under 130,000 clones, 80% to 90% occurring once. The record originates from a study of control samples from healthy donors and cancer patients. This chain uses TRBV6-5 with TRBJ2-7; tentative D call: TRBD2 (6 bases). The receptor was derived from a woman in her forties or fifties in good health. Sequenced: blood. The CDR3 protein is CATAGRPSYEQYF. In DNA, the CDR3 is TGTGCCACCGCGGGACGGCCTTCCTACGAGCAGTACTTC.